A selection of T cell receptor beta chains follows, all from one sample in a study of shared clonotypes between healthy human individuals. Clones were sequenced by immunoSEQ multiplex PCR, and TCRdb holds only the in-frame ones, with some missing. The sample records under 1,100,000 clones, 70% to 80% being singletons. Sequencing input: memory CD4+ T cells from PBMCs. The receptors were gathered from a man aged 18 to 29 in good health. Some clones in this sample may be carry-over from other donors' samples. The CDR3 runs from the conserved cysteine through the conserved F or W. Fields, in order: V gene, CDR3 length, J gene, D gene, clone size, CDR3 protein, CDR3 DNA. A D gene is named only where the DNA matches it firmly. For some rows the clone size is stated as once, few or many, or as a class when expanded; others skip it.

V gene: TRBV7-2
CDR3 length: 15
J gene: TRBJ1-1
D gene: TRBD1
clone size: .
CDR3 protein: CASSLNAGGDTEAFF
CDR3 DNA: TGTGCCAGCAGCCTCAACGCAGGGGGGGACACTGAAGCTTTCTTT

V gene: TRBV7-2
CDR3 length: 15
J gene: TRBJ1-3
D gene: TRBD1
clone size: .
CDR3 protein: CASSIQGASGNTIYF
CDR3 DNA: TGTGCCAGCAGCATACAGGGGGCCTCTGGAAACACCATATATTTT

V gene: TRBV4-2
CDR3 length: 14
J gene: TRBJ2-3
D gene: .
clone size: .
CDR3 protein: CASSQDDHTDTQYF
CDR3 DNA: TGTGCCAGCAGCCAAGATGACCACACAGATACGCAGTATTTT

V gene: TRBV9
CDR3 length: 16
J gene: TRBJ1-5
D gene: .
clone size: .
CDR3 protein: CASSSKDLGINQPQHF
CDR3 DNA: TGTGCCAGCAGCTCGAAGGACTTGGGGATCAATCAGCCCCAGCATTTT

V gene: TRBV6-1
CDR3 length: 12
J gene: TRBJ2-7
D gene: .
clone size: few
CDR3 protein: CASRQNSYEQYF
CDR3 DNA: TGTGCCAGCAGGCAAAACTCCTACGAGCAGTACTTC

V gene: TRBV28
CDR3 length: 16
J gene: TRBJ2-5
D gene: TRBD1
clone size: .
CDR3 protein: CASSSFDRGRPETQYF
CDR3 DNA: TGTGCCAGCAGTTCCTTTGACAGGGGGCGCCCAGAGACCCAGTACTTC

V gene: TRBV5-3
CDR3 length: 15
J gene: TRBJ2-5
D gene: TRBD1
clone size: few
CDR3 protein: CARSGIRDRVETQYF
CDR3 DNA: TGTGCCAGAAGCGGAATCCGGGACAGGGTAGAGACCCAGTACTTC

V gene: TRBV28
CDR3 length: 12
J gene: TRBJ2-1
D gene: TRBD1
clone size: .
CDR3 protein: CASRQGAREQFF
CDR3 DNA: TGTGCCAGCAGACAGGGGGCGAGAGAGCAGTTCTTC

V gene: TRBV5-6
CDR3 length: 15
J gene: TRBJ2-3
D gene: TRBD2
clone size: .
CDR3 protein: CASSQGLAGPDTQYF
CDR3 DNA: TGTGCCAGCAGCCAAGGACTAGCGGGACCAGATACGCAGTATTTT

V gene: TRBV5-4
CDR3 length: 14
J gene: TRBJ2-3
D gene: .
clone size: once
CDR3 protein: CASSLEGYTDTQYF
CDR3 DNA: TGTGCCAGCAGCTTGGAGGGATACACAGATACGCAGTATTTT

V gene: TRBV28
CDR3 length: 11
J gene: TRBJ2-7
D gene: .
clone size: .
CDR3 protein: CASISSSEQYF
CDR3 DNA: TGTGCCAGCATTTCTTCGTCCGAGCAGTACTTC

V gene: TRBV27
CDR3 length: 14
J gene: TRBJ2-7
D gene: .
clone size: .
CDR3 protein: CASSLYRSPYEQYF
CDR3 DNA: TGTGCCAGCAGTTTATACAGGTCCCCCTACGAGCAGTACTTC

V gene: TRBV19
CDR3 length: 11
J gene: TRBJ1-2
D gene: .
clone size: few
CDR3 protein: CASSRNYGYTF
CDR3 DNA: TGTGCCAGTAGTAGGAACTATGGCTACACCTTC

V gene: TRBV6-6
CDR3 length: 14
J gene: TRBJ1-5
D gene: TRBD1
clone size: many
CDR3 protein: CASSRTGGDQPQHF
CDR3 DNA: TGTGCCAGCAGTAGGACAGGGGGTGATCAGCCCCAGCATTTT